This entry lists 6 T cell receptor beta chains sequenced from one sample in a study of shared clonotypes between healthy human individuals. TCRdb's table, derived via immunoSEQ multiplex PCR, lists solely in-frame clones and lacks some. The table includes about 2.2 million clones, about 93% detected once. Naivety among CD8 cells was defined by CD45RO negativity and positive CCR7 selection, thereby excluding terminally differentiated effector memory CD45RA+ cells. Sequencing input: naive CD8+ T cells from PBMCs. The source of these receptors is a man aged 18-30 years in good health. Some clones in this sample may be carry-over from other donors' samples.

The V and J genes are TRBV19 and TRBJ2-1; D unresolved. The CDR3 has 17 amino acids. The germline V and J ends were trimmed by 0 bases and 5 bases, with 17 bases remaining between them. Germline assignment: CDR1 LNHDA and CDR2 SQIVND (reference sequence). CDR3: CASSIDLGFGRHNEQFF. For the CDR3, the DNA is TGTGCCAGTAGTATAGATCTCGGATTTGGCAGACACAATGAGCAGTTCTTC.

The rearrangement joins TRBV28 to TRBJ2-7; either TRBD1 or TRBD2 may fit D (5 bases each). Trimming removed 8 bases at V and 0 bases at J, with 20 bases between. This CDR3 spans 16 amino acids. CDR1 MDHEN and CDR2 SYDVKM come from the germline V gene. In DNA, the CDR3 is TGTGCCAGCCAGGAGGTAAAGGGGATCCCCTCCTACGAGCAGTACTTC. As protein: CASQEVKGIPSYEQYF.

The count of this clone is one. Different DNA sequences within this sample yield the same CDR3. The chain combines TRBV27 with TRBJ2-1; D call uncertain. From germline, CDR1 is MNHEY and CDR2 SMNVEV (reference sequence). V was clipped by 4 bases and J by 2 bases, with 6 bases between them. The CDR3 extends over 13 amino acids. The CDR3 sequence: CASSSGAYNEQFF. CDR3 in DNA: TGTGCCAGCAGTTCTGGGGCCTACAATGAGCAGTTCTTC.

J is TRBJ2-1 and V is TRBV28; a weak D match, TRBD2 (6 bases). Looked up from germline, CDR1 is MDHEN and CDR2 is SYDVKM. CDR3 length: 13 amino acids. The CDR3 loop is CDSGRLENNEQFF. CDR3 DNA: TGTGACTCGGGGCGACTAGAAAACAATGAGCAGTTCTTC.

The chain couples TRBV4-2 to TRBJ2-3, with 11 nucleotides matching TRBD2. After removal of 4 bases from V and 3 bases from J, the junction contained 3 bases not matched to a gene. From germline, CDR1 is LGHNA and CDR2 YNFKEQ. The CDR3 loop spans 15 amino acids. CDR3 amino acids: CASSLTSGGTDTQYF. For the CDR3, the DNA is TGTGCCAGCAGCCTCACTAGCGGGGGTACAGATACGCAGTATTTT.

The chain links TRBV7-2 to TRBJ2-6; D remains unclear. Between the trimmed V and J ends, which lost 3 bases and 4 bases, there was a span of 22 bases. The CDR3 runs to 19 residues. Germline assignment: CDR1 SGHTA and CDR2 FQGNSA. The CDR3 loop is CASSFPRKSPNTGANVLTF. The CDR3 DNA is TGTGCCAGCAGCTTCCCACGAAAAAGCCCCAATACGGGGGCCAACGTCCTGACTTTC.